These 10 T cell receptor beta chains share one sample of origin, sequenced in a study of OX40 agonist ivuxolimab in advanced cancers. Sequencing used immunoSEQ multiplex PCR; TCRdb keeps in-frame clones, though not all of them. This sample carries tens of thousands of clones, around 90% of them seen once, and the ten largest clones take approximately 0.5%. The sequencing used CD4+ or CD8+ T cells sorted from blood, collected in a trial of the OX40 agonist ivuxolimab. These receptors were obtained from an adult with an advanced solid tumor such as melanoma, head and neck, liver or kidney cancer.

This rearrangement joins TRBV30 to TRBJ2-4; D unclear. Germline V gives CDR1 GTSNPN, CDR2 SVGIG (reference sequence). The CDR3 has 14 residues. The V end lost 3 bases, the J end lost 2 bases, and 11 bases lay between the germline ends. CDR3 in amino acids: CAWRAPPTKNIQYF. The CDR3 coding sequence is TGTGCCTGGAGAGCCCCGCCGACCAAAAACATTCAGTACTTC. Combining the CDR3 with reference TRBV30 and TRBJ2-4 gives the whole variable domain SQTIHQWPATLVQPVGSPLSLECTVEGTSNPNLYWYRQAAGRGLQLLFYSVGIGQISSEVPQNLSASRPQDRQFILSSKKLLLSDSGFYLCAWRAPPTKNIQYFGAGTRLSVL.

The rearrangement joins TRBV18 to TRBJ2-5, with 7 bases matching TRBD2. Germline CDR1 reads KGHSH; CDR2 reads LQKENI. With V trimmed by 3 bases and J by 4 bases, 5 bases remained unmatched. This CDR3 is built from 14 residues. Here the CDR3 reads CASSPGTNLETQYF. The CDR3 DNA follows: TGTGCCAGCTCACCCGGGACTAACCTAGAGACCCAGTACTTC.

This sequence joins TRBV5-1 and TRBJ2-3; D is ambiguous. CDR3 size: 12 residues. Looked up from germline, CDR1 is SGHRS and CDR2 is YFSETQ. Trimming pared 0 bases from V and 4 bases from J, leaving 3 bases between. The DNA for the CDR3 is TGCGCCAGCAGCTTGGATCCAGATACGCAGTATTTT. Amino acid sequence: CASSLDPDTQYF.

In its sample, this clone was seen a few times. The rearrangement joins TRBV28 to TRBJ1-2; 7 bases agree with TRBD1. The CDR3 covers 14 residues. V lost 5 bases and J lost 5; bases outside the gene matches: 8. Germline-derived CDR1 and CDR2 are MDHEN and SYDVKM. DNA of the CDR3: TGTGCCAGCAGTATAACAGGGGCTAGATATGGCTACACCTTC. Translated: CASSITGARYGYTF.

J is TRBJ2-1 and V is TRBV5-6; 8 positions agree with TRBD1. The length of the CDR3 is 16 residues. CDR1 is SGHDT, CDR2 YYEEEE, per germline. V trimming: 3 bases; J trimming: 10 bases; junction bases outside the gene matches: 15. The DNA for the CDR3 is TGTGCCAGCAGCTCTATGGACAGGGACTTTGTTGACGAGCAGTTCTTC. Encoded protein: CASSSMDRDFVDEQFF.

This chain connects TRBV19 to TRBJ2-3, with D possibly matching TRBD2 (7 bases). V was cut by 5 bases and J by 4 bases, with 16 bases left in between. In germline, CDR1 is LNHDA, CDR2 SQIVND (reference sequence). The CDR3 loop spans 15 amino acids. The CDR3 coding sequence is TGTGCCAGTAGTTCTTTTGGGGGGGCTTCAGATACGCAGTATTTT. It translates to CASSSFGGASDTQYF.

The gene calls are TRBV2 and TRBJ2-1, with D perhaps TRBD1 (5 bases). CDR3 size: 15 residues. The germline V gene encodes CDR1 SNHLY and CDR2 FYNNEI. The germline V and J ends were trimmed by 3 bases and 4 bases, with 13 bases remaining between them. DNA for the CDR3: TGTGCCAGCAGTGAGGGGCGTCAGGTTTACAATGAGCAGTTCTTC. Its protein product is CASSEGRQVYNEQFF.

The chain recombines TRBV7-9 with TRBJ1-2; TRBD1 matches at 7 bases. The CDR3 contains 16 residues. V was clipped by 2 bases and J by 0 bases; unmatched bases: 6. Germline V gene lookup returns CDR1 SEHNR and CDR2 FQNEAQ (reference sequence). CDR3 bases: TGTGCCAGCAGCTTATATGGGACAGATTCTAACTATGGCTACACCTTC. It translates to CASSLYGTDSNYGYTF. Full variable domain (outside the CDR3, taken from reference TRBV7-9 and TRBJ1-2): DTGVSQNPRHKITKRGQNVTFRCDPISEHNRLYWYRQTLGQGPEFLTYFQNEAQLEKSRLLSDRFSAERPKGSFSTLEIQRTEQGDSAMYLCASSLYGTDSNYGYTFGSGTRLTVV.

The CDR3 sequence: CASSEWYEQYF. The CDR3 DNA follows: TGTGCCAGCAGTGAATGGTACGAGCAGTACTTC. The gene calls are TRBV2 and TRBJ2-7, with unresolved D. Trimming took off 2 bases at V and 4 bases at J, with 3 bases between the two ends. This CDR3 region has 11 residues. Per germline, CDR1 SNHLY and CDR2 FYNNEI.

The chain recombines TRBV25-1 with TRBJ2-2; the match to TRBD1 covers 9 bases. Per germline, CDR1 MGHDK and CDR2 SYGVNS. This CDR3 spans 18 amino acids. Trimming at V came to 0 bases and at J to 1 base, leaving 6 bases not matched to a gene. As DNA, the CDR3 is TGTGCCAGCAGTGAATATAGGACAGGGGTAGGGAACACCGGGGAGCTGTTTTTT. It is translated as CASSEYRTGVGNTGELFF.